This note documents a single T cell receptor (beta chain) sequence. Antigen: not known. CDR1 is LGHNA and CDR2 is YSLEER in the germline V gene. Trimming removed 1 base from V and 7 bases from J, with 10 bases in between. The CDR3 totals 13 residues. The sample comes from a study of shared clonotypes between healthy human individuals. Study outcomes and limitations: About 5% of naive CD4 clonotypes were shared across several donors.

Methods used by the authors: Filtering of immunoSEQ junctional sequences could not match full-length read filtering. Here immunoSEQ multiplex PCR was the method, and the copy in TCRdb shows in-frame clones only, minus some. D and trimming come from the DNA, and the V and J calls and clone size come from that table. The data hold 2 million or so clones, with approximately 95% observed a single time. Naive CD8 cells were CD45RO-negative, positively selected for CCR7, excluding terminally differentiated effector memory CD45RA+ cells. Every donor was a Caucasian adult from Nashville, Tennessee. The clonotype originates from a man between 18 and 35 years old in good health. The V call is TRBV4-3, the J call TRBJ1-2, with D unresolved. The sample comprised naive CD8+ T cells sorted from blood. CDR3 region: CASSQAAGSGYTF. The CDR3 nucleotides read TGCGCCAGCAGCCAAGCTGCAGGCTCTGGCTACACCTTC.